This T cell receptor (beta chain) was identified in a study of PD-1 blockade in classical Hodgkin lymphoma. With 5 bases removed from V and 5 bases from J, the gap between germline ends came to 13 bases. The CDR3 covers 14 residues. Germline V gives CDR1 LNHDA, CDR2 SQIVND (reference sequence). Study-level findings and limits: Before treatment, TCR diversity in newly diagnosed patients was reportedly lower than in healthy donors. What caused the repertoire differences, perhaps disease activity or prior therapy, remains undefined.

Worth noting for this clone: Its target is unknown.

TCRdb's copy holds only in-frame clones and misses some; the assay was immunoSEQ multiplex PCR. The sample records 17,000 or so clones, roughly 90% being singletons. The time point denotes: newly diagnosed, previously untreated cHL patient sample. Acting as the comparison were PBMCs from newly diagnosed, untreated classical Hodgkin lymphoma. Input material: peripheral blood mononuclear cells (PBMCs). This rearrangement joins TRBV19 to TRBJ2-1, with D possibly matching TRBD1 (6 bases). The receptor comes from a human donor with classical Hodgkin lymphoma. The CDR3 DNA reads TGTGCCAGTAGTCTTGGACAGCGTCACAATGAGCAGTTCTTC. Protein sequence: CASSLGQRHNEQFF.